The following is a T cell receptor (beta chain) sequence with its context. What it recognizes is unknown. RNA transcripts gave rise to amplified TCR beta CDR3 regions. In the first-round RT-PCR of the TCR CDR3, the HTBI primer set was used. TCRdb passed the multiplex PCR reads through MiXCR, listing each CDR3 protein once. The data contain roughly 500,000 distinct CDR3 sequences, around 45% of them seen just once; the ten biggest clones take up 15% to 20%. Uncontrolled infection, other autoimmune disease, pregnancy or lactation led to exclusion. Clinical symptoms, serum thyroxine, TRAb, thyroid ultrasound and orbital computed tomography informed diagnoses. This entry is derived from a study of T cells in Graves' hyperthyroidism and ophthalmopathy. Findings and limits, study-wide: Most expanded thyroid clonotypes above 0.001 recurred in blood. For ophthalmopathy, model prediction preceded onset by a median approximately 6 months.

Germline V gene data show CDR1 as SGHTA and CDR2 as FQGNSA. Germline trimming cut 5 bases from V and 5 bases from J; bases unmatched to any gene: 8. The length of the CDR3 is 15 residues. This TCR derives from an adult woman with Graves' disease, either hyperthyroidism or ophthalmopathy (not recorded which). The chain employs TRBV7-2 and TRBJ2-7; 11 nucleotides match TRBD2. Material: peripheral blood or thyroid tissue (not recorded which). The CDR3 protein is CASSARLAGKDEQYF. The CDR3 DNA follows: TGTGCCAGCAGCGCGCGACTAGCGGGAAAGGACGAGCAGTACTTC.